This TCR beta chain was identified during a study of blood T cells in healthy people across ages. Germline CDR1 and CDR2: KGHSH and LQKENI. The CDR3 runs to 18 residues. Every sample gave at least 5 micrograms of total RNA when it was extracted. A J-beta primer mix and a sample-barcoded 5' primer were used in a second PCR of roughly 6 to 11 cycles. MiXCR, run by TCRdb on the 5' RACE reads, gives a single entry per CDR3 protein. The repertoire holds 730,000 or so distinct CDR3 sequences, with over 40% as singletons. The sample comprised blood. The genes are TRBV18 and TRBJ2-4; 10 nucleotides align to TRBD2. The J call may not be correct, given that the DNA end is closer to TRBJ2-5. This TCR was recovered from an elderly man in good health. CDR3 nucleotides: TGTGCCAGCTCACCGCTCAGGCCTAGCGGGGGTCTCCAAGAGACCCAGTACTTC. Translation: CASSPLRPSGGLQETQYF.